One sample yielded the 8 T cell receptor beta chains listed below, sequenced in a study of blood T cell repertoires in COVID-19. Produced via immunoSEQ multiplex PCR; TCRdb's table is partial and in-frame only. The sample lists fewer than 50,000 clones; around 83% were seen once. What was sequenced was peripheral blood. All receptors come from a woman aged 80 or older with active or convalescent COVID-19.

The chain joins TRBV28 to TRBJ2-5; 7 positions agree with TRBD2. CDR3 length: 13 amino acids. CDR1 is MDHEN and CDR2 is SYDVKM in the germline V gene. V shed 3 bases and J 4 bases; nucleotides not matched to a gene: 2. The CDR3 sequence: CASSLGGGETQYF. The CDR3 DNA reads TGTGCCAGCAGTTTGGGGGGGGGAGAGACCCAGTACTTC.

As for this clone: Its ends do not fully match the called genes, so a read error is possible. This rearrangement joins TRBV7-7 to TRBJ2-1; D ambiguous. Germline lookup yields CDR1 SSHAT and CDR2 FNYEAQ (reference sequence). The CDR3 sequence is 15 residues long. The CDR3 DNA is TGTGCTAGCAGCCCGGTAGTCTCAGGTGCCGGTGAGCAGTTCTTC. Translated, it gives CASSPVVSGAGEQFF.

V is TRBV3-1 (or the pseudogene TRBV3-2) and J is TRBJ1-2; 10 bases match TRBD1. This CDR3 has 15 residues. CDR1 and CDR2 (germline): LGHDT, YNNKEL (reference sequence). Losses at the gene ends were 1 base for V and 5 bases for J; bases not matched to a gene: 4. The CDR3 DNA is TGTGCCAGCAGCCAAGGGACAGGGGGAGGTTATGGCTACACCTTC. This translates into CASSQGTGGGYGYTF.

This chain uses TRBV29-1 with TRBJ2-3, with TRBD2 identical over 14 bases. The CDR3 has 18 amino acids. Germline V CDR1 and CDR2: SQVTM, ANQGSEA. V lost 1 base and J lost 4; bases outside the gene matches: 10. The CDR3 is CSVEVYLTSGRDSDTQYF. The CDR3 DNA reads as TGCAGCGTTGAAGTTTATTTGACTAGCGGGAGGGATTCAGATACGCAGTATTTT.

Turning to this clone: Other nucleotide sequences in the sample specify the same CDR3. This chain links TRBV7-9 with TRBJ1-4; possibly TRBD1 for D (5 bases). The CDR3 has 15 residues. Deletions cut 1 base from V and 3 bases from J, with 9 bases between. Germline V gene lookup returns CDR1 SEHNR and CDR2 FQNEAQ (reference sequence). The CDR3 region is CASSLDGGSNEKLFF. The CDR3 coding sequence is TGTGCCAGCAGCTTAGATGGGGGGTCTAATGAAAAACTGTTTTTT.

The chain employs TRBV11-2 and TRBJ1-4; 10 bases are shared with TRBD1. The CDR3 totals 16 residues. In germline, CDR1 is SGHAT, CDR2 FQNNGV. Trimming at V came to 1 base and at J to 3 bases, leaving 2 bases not matched to a gene. CDR3 residues: CASSLGQGASNEKLFF. CDR3 DNA: TGTGCCAGCAGCTTAGGACAGGGGGCGTCTAATGAAAAACTGTTTTTT.

The rearrangement links TRBV11-2 to TRBJ2-7, with 12 bases fitting TRBD2. CDR1 is SGHAT, CDR2 FQNNGV, per germline. The trim removed 5 bases at V and 3 bases at J, leaving 11 bases unmatched. The CDR3 length is 17 residues. The CDR3 DNA is TGTGCCAGCAGCCCGATCGAGGGACTAGCGGGCTACTACGAGCAGTACTTC. It specifies CASSPIEGLAGYYEQYF.

DNA of the CDR3: TGTGCCAGCAGCGCCGCGGGGGGGACTGAAGCTTTCTTT. Translated: CASSAAGGTEAFF. The chain joins TRBV9 to TRBJ1-1; D may be TRBD1 (5 bases). Trimming left V 3 bases short and J 5 bases short, with 11 bases between. The CDR3 length is 13 residues. Germline CDR1 SGDLS, CDR2 YYNGEE. Filled out from reference TRBV9 and TRBJ1-1, the complete variable domain reads DSGVTQTPKHLITATGQRVTLRCSPRSGDLSVYWYQQSLDQGLQFLIQYYNGEERAKGNILERFSAQQFPDLHSELNLSSLELGDSALYFCASSAAGGTEAFFGQGTRLTVV.